The clone carrying this TCR beta chain was counted at least ten times. The antigen remains unidentified. The V gene's germline CDR1 is MNHEY and CDR2 SVGAGI. With 6 bases removed from V and 9 bases from J, the gap between germline ends came to 12 bases. This CDR3 is built from 12 residues. The data belong to a study of T cells after yellow fever vaccination. From the 5' RACE reads, TCRdb called clonotypes with MiXCR, one entry per CDR3 protein. The sample has under 300,000 distinct CDR3 sequences; 6.5% to 7.5% are singletons. General observations from the study: Weaker, the secondary response had a peak occurring faster, on day 5 versus 15. Contaminating bulk clonotypes could be abundant in FACS-sorted repertoires. Booster samples showed a return of most primary-vaccination clones (under 97% CD4, approximately 88% CD8).

The clonotype was recovered from a man aged 25-40 years who received the YFV17D yellow fever vaccine. The J gene is TRBJ1-5, the V gene TRBV6-5, with D possibly being TRBD1 (5 bases). The starting material was CD4+ T cells sorted from PBMCs, obtained on the day of the yellow fever booster vaccination. The CDR3 is CASRPYGGPQHF. The CDR3 DNA follows: TGTGCCAGCAGGCCCTACGGGGGGCCCCAGCATTTT.